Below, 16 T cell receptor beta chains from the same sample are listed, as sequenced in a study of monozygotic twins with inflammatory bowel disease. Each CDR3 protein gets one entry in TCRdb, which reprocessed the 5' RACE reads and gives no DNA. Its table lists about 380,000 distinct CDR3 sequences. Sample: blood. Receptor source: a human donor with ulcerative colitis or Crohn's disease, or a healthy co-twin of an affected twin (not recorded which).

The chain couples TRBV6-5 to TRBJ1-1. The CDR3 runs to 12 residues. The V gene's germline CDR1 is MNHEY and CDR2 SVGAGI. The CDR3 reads CASRAEDTEAFF.

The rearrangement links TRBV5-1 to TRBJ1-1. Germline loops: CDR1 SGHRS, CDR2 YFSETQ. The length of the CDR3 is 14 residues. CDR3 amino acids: CASSLSTLNTEAFF.

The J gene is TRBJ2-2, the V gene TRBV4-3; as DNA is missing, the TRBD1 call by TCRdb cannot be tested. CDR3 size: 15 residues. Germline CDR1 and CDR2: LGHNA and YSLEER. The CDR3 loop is CASSPAGIRTGELFF.

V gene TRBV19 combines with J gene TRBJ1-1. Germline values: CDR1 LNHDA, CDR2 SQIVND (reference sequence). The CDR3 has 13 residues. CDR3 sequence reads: CASSRSRATEAFF.

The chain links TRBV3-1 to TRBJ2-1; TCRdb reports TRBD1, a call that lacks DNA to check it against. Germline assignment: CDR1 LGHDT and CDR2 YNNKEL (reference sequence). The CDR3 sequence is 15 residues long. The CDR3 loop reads CASSLLRGGYNEQFF.

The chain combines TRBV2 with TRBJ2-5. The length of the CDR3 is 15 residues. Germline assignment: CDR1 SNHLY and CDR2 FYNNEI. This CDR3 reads CASSEDRDGLETQYF.

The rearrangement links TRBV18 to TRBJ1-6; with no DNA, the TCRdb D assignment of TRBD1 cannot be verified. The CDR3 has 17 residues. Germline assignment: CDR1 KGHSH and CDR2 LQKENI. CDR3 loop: CASSASSGTSVNSPLHF.

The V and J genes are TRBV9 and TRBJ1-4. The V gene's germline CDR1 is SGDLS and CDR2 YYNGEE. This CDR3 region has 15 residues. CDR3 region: CASSVGRAANEKLFF.

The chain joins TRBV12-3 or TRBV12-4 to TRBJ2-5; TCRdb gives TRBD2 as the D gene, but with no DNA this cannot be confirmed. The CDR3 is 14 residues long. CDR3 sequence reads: CASSPWGLGETQYF.

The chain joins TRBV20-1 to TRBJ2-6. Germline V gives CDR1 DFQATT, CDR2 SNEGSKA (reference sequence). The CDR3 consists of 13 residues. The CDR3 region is CSVTAGGANVLTF.

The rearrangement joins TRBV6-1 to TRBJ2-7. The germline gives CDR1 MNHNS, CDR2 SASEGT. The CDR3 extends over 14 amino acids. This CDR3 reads CASSGPGRHYEQYF.

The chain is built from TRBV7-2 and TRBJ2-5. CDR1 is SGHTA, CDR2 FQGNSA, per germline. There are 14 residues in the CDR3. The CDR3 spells CASSSGRDQETQYF.

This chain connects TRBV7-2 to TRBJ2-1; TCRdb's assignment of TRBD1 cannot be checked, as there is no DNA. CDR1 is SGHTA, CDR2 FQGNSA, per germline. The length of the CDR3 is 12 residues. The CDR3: CASRHDRHEQFF.

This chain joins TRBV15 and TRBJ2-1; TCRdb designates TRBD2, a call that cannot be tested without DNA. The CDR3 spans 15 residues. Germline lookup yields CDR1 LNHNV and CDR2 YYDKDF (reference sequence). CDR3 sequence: CATSNRLAGAYEQFF.

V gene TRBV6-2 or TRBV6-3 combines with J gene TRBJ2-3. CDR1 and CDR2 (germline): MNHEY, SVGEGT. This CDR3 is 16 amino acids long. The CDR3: CASILRGTTSTDTQYF.

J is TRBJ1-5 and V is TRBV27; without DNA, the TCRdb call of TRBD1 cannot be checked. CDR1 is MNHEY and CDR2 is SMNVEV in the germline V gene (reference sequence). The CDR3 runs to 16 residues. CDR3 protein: CASSPYGTGIDQPQHF.